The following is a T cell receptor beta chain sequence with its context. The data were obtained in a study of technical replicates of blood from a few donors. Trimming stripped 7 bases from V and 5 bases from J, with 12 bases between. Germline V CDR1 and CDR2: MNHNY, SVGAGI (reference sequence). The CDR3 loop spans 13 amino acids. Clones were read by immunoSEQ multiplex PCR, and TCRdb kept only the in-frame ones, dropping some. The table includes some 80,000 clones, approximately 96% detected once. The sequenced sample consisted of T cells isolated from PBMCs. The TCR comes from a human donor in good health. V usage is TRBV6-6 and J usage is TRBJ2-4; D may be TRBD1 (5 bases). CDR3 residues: CASKQGMENIQYF. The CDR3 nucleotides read TGTGCCAGCAAGCAGGGAATGGAAAACATTCAGTACTTC.